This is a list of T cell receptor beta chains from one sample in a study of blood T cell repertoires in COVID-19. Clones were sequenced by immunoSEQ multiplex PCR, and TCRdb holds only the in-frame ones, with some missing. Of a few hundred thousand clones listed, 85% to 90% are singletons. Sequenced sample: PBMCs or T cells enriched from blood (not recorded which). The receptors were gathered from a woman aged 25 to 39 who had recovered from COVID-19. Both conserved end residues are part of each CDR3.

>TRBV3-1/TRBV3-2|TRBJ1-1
CASSQEKQGEAFF
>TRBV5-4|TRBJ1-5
CASSSKMRGGDNQPQHF
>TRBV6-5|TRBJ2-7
CATLESGGSREQYF
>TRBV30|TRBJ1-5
CAWSDISNQPQHF
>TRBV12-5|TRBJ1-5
CASGPGTDYNQPQHF
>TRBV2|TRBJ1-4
CASIREKLFF
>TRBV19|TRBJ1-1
CASSKPQFRGAYTEAFF
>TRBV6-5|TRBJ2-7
CASSYPGQVDEQYF
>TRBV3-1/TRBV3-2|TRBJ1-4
CASRPRGGNEKLFF
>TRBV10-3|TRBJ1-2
CAISRKREDYGYTF
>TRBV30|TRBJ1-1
CAWTGGAGVSEAFF
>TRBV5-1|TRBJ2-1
CASRKDINEQFF
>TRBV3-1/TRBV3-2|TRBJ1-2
CASSQRGQGYGYTF
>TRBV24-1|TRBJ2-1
CATSEGGMIDEQFF
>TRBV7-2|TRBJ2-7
CASSSGSFEGAEQYF
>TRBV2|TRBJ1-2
CASSGRGLNYGYTF
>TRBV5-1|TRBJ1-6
CASSLVVDASNSPLHF
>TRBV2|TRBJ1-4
CASRDRVEKLFF
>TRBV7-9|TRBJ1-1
CASSLVFGGGGTEAFF
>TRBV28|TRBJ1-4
CASSSEVGQIIEKLFF
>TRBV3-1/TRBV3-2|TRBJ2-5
CASSQAAQGARETQYF
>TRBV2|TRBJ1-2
CASSDRGNYGYTF